This entry features one T cell receptor (beta chain) sequence. The isolated RNA, all of it, was reverse transcribed, so expressed TCRB transcripts were what got sequenced. Sequenced by immunoSEQ multiplex PCR; TCRdb stores in-frame clones only, minus some. Of almost 350,000 clones listed, around a fifth are singletons. This sample is drawn from a study of beta chain features in type 1 diabetes. This TCR came from a young woman in good health. Material: naive CD4+ T cells from blood.

DNA for the CDR3: TGTGCCAGCAGCTTCAGGGGCTTGGCAAATCAGCCCCAGCATTTT. Translation gives CASSFRGLANQPQHF. The chain employs TRBV5-5 and TRBJ1-5; tentatively, D is TRBD1 (6 bases). Trimming cost V 2 bases and J 4 bases, with 13 bases left between them. Germline CDR1 is SGHKS and CDR2 is YYEKEE (reference sequence). The CDR3 totals 15 residues.